This T cell receptor (beta chain) comes out of a study of cytomegalovirus exposure and HLA in healthy donors. It was with 60 Vbeta and 13 Jbeta primers that the PCR ran. Sequencing was performed with immunoSEQ multiplex PCR; in TCRdb, only in-frame clones are kept and a portion is missing. The sample includes 170,000 or so clones, nearly 80% seen only once; the top ten take 3.1%. V lost 3 bases and J lost 1; bases outside the gene matches: 5. Germline lookup yields CDR1 MNHEY and CDR2 SVGAGI. This CDR3 comprises 16 residues. Sequenced material: PBMCs. The clonotype comes from a woman aged 40 to 50 in good health and CMV-seronegative. The V call is TRBV6-5, the J call TRBJ2-3; 9 nucleotides match TRBD1. The chain's CDR3 is CASSYGGDRGTDTQYF. DNA for the CDR3: TGTGCCAGCAGTTATGGGGGGGACAGGGGCACAGATACGCAGTATTTT.